Listed below are T cell receptor beta chains from one sample, sequenced in a study of T cell responses to AZD1222 COVID-19 vaccine. Profiled with immunoSEQ multiplex PCR; TCRdb holds only in-frame clones, not every one. This table has 150,000 to 200,000 clones, 90% appearing once. The material was peripheral blood, obtained 28 days after the second AZD1222 dose. These TCRs come from an adult who received the AZD1222 COVID-19 vaccine. Each CDR3 is given with its conserved first and last residue. Each record gives: D gene, J gene, V gene, clone size, CDR3 protein, CDR3 DNA. A D gene is named only where the DNA matches it firmly. A row's size may be missing; if present it is once, few, many or a size class.

- | TRBJ1-1 | TRBV14 | - | CASSSPGTFTEAFF | TGTGCCAGCAGCTCGCCCGGGACATTTACTGAAGCTTTCTTT
- | TRBJ1-1 | TRBV4-3 | - | CASSQDHRGTEAFF | TGCGCCAGCAGCCAAGATCATCGGGGGACTGAAGCTTTCTTT
- | TRBJ1-5 | TRBV19 | - | CASSINRAGNQPQHF | TGTGCCAGTAGTATAAACAGGGCTGGCAATCAGCCCCAGCATTTT
TRBD2 | TRBJ2-5 | TRBV3-1/TRBV3-2 | - | CASSHIAGGRAETQYF | TGTGCCAGCAGCCATATCGCGGGGGGGCGGGCGGAGACCCAGTACTTC
- | TRBJ1-2 | TRBV4-2 | - | CASSLTDHEPNYGYTF | TGTGCCAGCAGCCTTACCGACCACGAGCCTAACTATGGCTACACCTTC
TRBD1 | TRBJ2-2 | TRBV6-2/TRBV6-3 | - | CASSYSQGAWGTGELFF | TGTGCCAGCAGTTACTCCCAGGGGGCGTGGGGCACCGGGGAGCTGTTTTTT
- | TRBJ1-5 | TRBV5-6 | - | CASSLWGGNQPQHF | TGTGCCAGCAGCTTGTGGGGAGGCAATCAGCCCCAGCATTTT
- | TRBJ2-3 | TRBV19 | - | CASSSRLVTGRTDTQYF | TGTGCCAGTAGCTCGCGGCTCGTTACAGGACGCACAGATACGCAGTATTTT
- | TRBJ2-3 | TRBV21-1 | - | CASSRRACGGTDTQYF | TGTGCCAGCAGCCGTCGAGCCTGCGGGGGCACAGATACGCAGTATTTT
- | TRBJ2-5 | TRBV18 | - | CASSPRVGQGILETQYF | TGTGCCAGCTCACCACGCGTCGGGCAGGGGATATTAGAGACCCAGTACTTC
TRBD1 | TRBJ1-2 | TRBV30 | - | CAWSYRDRYYGYTF | TGTGCCTGGAGTTACCGGGACAGGTACTATGGCTACACCTTC
- | TRBJ2-3 | TRBV11-2 | - | CASSLTNSRLGRLTDTQYF | TGTGCCAGCAGCTTAACTAACTCCAGGTTGGGGCGGCTCACAGATACGCAGTATTTT
TRBD1 | TRBJ1-4 | TRBV4-1 | - | CASSPGTVNEKLFF | TGCGCCAGCAGCCCCGGGACAGTCAATGAAAAACTGTTTTTT
TRBD1 | TRBJ2-3 | TRBV18 | - | CASSPQGAKGIDTQYF | TGTGCCAGCTCACCTCAGGGGGCCAAAGGCATAGATACGCAGTATTTT
TRBD1 | TRBJ1-1 | TRBV7-3 | - | CASSPQGAFTEAFF | TGTGCCAGCAGCCCTCAGGGGGCGTTCACTGAAGCTTTCTTT
TRBD2 | TRBJ2-7 | TRBV7-3 | - | CASSLGLAPHEQYF | TGTGCCAGCAGCTTGGGACTAGCGCCCCACGAGCAGTACTTC
- | TRBJ2-7 | TRBV11-2 | - | CASSFRGRDSFYEQYF | TGTGCCAGCAGCTTCAGGGGCCGGGACTCGTTCTACGAGCAGTACTTC
TRBD1 | TRBJ2-2 | TRBV28 | - | CASSTTGTGRTGELFF | TGTGCCAGCAGTACTACCGGGACAGGGAGAACCGGGGAGCTGTTTTTT
TRBD1 | TRBJ2-7 | TRBV7-2 | - | CASSLEVRDRGGEQYF | TGTGCCAGCAGCCTAGAGGTCCGGGACAGGGGTGGGGAGCAGTACTTC
- | TRBJ1-3 | TRBV30 | once | CAWSVRGNTIYF | TGTGCCTGGAGTGTACGAGGAAACACCATATATTTT
- | TRBJ1-6 | TRBV6-5 | - | CASSWRASDNSPLHF | TGTGCCAGCAGTTGGAGGGCATCGGATAATTCACCCCTCCACTTT
- | TRBJ2-5 | TRBV7-9 | - | CASSFGNSGIQETQYF | TGTGCCAGCAGCTTCGGGAACTCGGGGATCCAAGAGACCCAGTACTTC
- | TRBJ1-1 | TRBV29-1 | - | CSGSGTMNTEAFF | TGCAGCGGAAGTGGGACAATGAACACTGAAGCTTTCTTT
TRBD1 | TRBJ1-1 | TRBV7-3 | - | CASSLGGGDSAFF | TGTGCCAGCAGCTTAGGAGGGGGCGATTCGGCTTTCTTT
TRBD2 | TRBJ2-2 | TRBV19 | - | CASSMTSGTSTGELFF | TGTGCCAGTAGTATGACCTCCGGGACTAGCACTGGGGAGCTGTTTTTT
- | TRBJ2-1 | TRBV7-2 | - | CASHGRGYNEQFF | TGTGCCAGTCACGGGCGAGGCTACAATGAGCAGTTCTTC
TRBD1 | TRBJ1-2 | TRBV28 | - | CASSFPTGVNYGYTF | TGTGCCAGCAGTTTTCCGACAGGGGTGAACTATGGCTACACCTTC
- | TRBJ1-4 | TRBV27 | - | CASTPRVGEKLFF | TGTGCCAGCACTCCTAGGGTTGGGGAAAAACTGTTTTTT
TRBD1 | TRBJ1-1 | TRBV27 | - | CASSRLTGTMNTEAFF | TGTGCCAGCAGTCGCCTGACAGGGACCATGAACACTGAAGCTTTCTTT
- | TRBJ1-2 | TRBV30 | - | CAWEAYRDIGVYGYTF | TGTGCCTGGGAGGCCTATAGGGACATCGGTGTTTATGGCTACACCTTC
TRBD1 | TRBJ1-3 | TRBV27 | - | CASSSTGAGNTIYF | TGTGCCAGCAGTTCAACAGGGGCTGGAAACACCATATATTTT
- | TRBJ1-4 | TRBV6-5 | - | CASKRGMREKLFF | TGTGCCAGCAAACGGGGGATGAGGGAAAAACTGTTTTTT
TRBD2 | TRBJ2-7 | TRBV5-1 | - | CASSWDSSGRSYEQYF | TGCGCCAGCAGCTGGGATTCTAGCGGGAGGTCCTACGAGCAGTACTTC
- | TRBJ2-4 | TRBV6-5 | - | CASSYGQLAKNIQYF | TGTGCCAGCAGTTATGGACAGCTAGCCAAAAACATTCAGTACTTC
TRBD1 | TRBJ1-2 | TRBV28 | - | CASSQKGTGVYGYTF | TGTGCCAGCAGTCAGAAAGGAACAGGGGTCTATGGCTACACCTTC
- | TRBJ2-1 | TRBV28 | - | CASTREAYNEQFF | TGTGCCAGCACCCGCGAGGCTTACAATGAGCAGTTCTTC
- | TRBJ1-6 | TRBV6-5 | - | CASTPGGAGSPLHF | TGTGCCAGCACCCCCGGGGGGGCAGGATCACCCCTCCACTTT
- | TRBJ2-2 | TRBV7-9 | - | CASSLGLDWISGELFF | TGTGCCAGCAGCTTAGGACTAGATTGGATCTCCGGGGAGCTGTTTTTT
- | TRBJ1-3 | TRBV28 | - | CASRPRAFGGNTIYF | TGTGCCAGCAGACCAAGGGCATTTGGGGGAAACACCATATATTTT
TRBD2 | TRBJ2-2 | TRBV15 | - | CATSMGRGANTGELFF | TGTGCCACCAGCATGGGGAGGGGTGCGAACACCGGGGAGCTGTTTTTT
- | TRBJ2-2 | TRBV7-6 | - | CASSRSFGMNTGELFF | TGTGCCAGCAGTCGCTCCTTTGGGATGAACACCGGGGAGCTGTTTTTT
- | TRBJ2-2 | TRBV12-3/TRBV12-4 | - | CASRGATTGELFF | TGTGCCAGCAGGGGAGCGACCACCGGGGAGCTGTTTTTT
- | TRBJ1-4 | TRBV5-1 | - | CASTVTVGFEKLFF | TGCGCCAGCACCGTGACAGTGGGGTTTGAAAAACTGTTTTTT